These T cell receptor beta chains were read from a single sample in a study of CD8+ T cells in alopecia areata. Generated by immunoSEQ multiplex PCR, the TCRdb table keeps only in-frame clones and is missing some. This table holds roughly 200,000 clones, under 60% found once. The sample consisted of CD8+ T cells sorted from blood, taken at week 24, from a patient treated with tofacitinib. The receptors here all came from a human donor with alopecia areata. The CDR3 runs from the conserved cysteine through the conserved F or W. A D gene is named only where the DNA matches it firmly. The size entry is marked missing in some rows and otherwise reads once, few, many or a size class.

j_call: TRBJ1-2; v_call: TRBV12-5; d_call: NA; clone_size: NA; cdr3_aa: CASGSGYGYTF; cdr3_nt: TGTGCTAGTGGCTCAGGGTATGGCTACACCTTC
j_call: TRBJ2-7; v_call: TRBV29-1; d_call: TRBD2; clone_size: NA; cdr3_aa: CSVEKGRGGYEQYF; cdr3_nt: TGCAGCGTTGAAAAGGGCCGGGGGGGCTACGAGCAGTACTTC
j_call: TRBJ2-2; v_call: TRBV15; d_call: NA; clone_size: once; cdr3_aa: CATSRGGAGELFF; cdr3_nt: TGTGCCACCAGCAGAGGGGGAGCCGGGGAGCTGTTTTTT
j_call: TRBJ2-4; v_call: TRBV27; d_call: TRBD2; clone_size: NA; cdr3_aa: CASSFGTGTSGGNIQYF; cdr3_nt: TGTGCCAGCAGTTTCGGCACCGGGACTAGCGGGGGAAACATTCAGTACTTC
j_call: TRBJ2-3; v_call: TRBV5-6; d_call: NA; clone_size: NA; cdr3_aa: CASTNWLERLVDTQYF; cdr3_nt: TGTGCCAGCACCAATTGGCTGGAGAGATTGGTAGATACGCAGTATTTT
j_call: TRBJ2-3; v_call: TRBV18; d_call: TRBD2; clone_size: NA; cdr3_aa: CASSQTTSGTDTQYF; cdr3_nt: TGTGCCAGCTCACAAACGACTAGCGGCACAGATACGCAGTATTTT
j_call: TRBJ2-1; v_call: TRBV4-2; d_call: NA; clone_size: few; cdr3_aa: CASSRGSSNEQFF; cdr3_nt: TGTGCCAGCAGCCGGGGTTCGAGCAATGAGCAGTTCTTC
j_call: TRBJ2-7; v_call: TRBV9; d_call: NA; clone_size: NA; cdr3_aa: CASSPGGTHYEQYF; cdr3_nt: TGTGCCAGCAGCCCTGGGGGGACCCATTACGAGCAGTACTTC
j_call: TRBJ1-5; v_call: TRBV5-1; d_call: TRBD1; clone_size: NA; cdr3_aa: CASRDRENQPQHF; cdr3_nt: TGCGCCAGCAGGGACAGGGAGAATCAGCCCCAGCATTTT
j_call: TRBJ1-5; v_call: TRBV19; d_call: NA; clone_size: NA; cdr3_aa: CATKQGYSNQPQHF; cdr3_nt: TGTGCCACTAAGCAGGGGTATAGCAATCAGCCCCAGCATTTT
j_call: TRBJ2-7; v_call: TRBV6-5; d_call: TRBD2; clone_size: few; cdr3_aa: CASTKLAGDTYEQYF; cdr3_nt: TGTGCCAGCACTAAGCTAGCGGGGGACACCTACGAGCAGTACTTC
j_call: TRBJ1-1; v_call: TRBV7-9; d_call: TRBD1; clone_size: few; cdr3_aa: CASSSTRGDRENTEAFF; cdr3_nt: TGTGCCAGCAGCTCGACCCGGGGGGACAGGGAGAACACTGAAGCTTTCTTT
j_call: TRBJ2-2; v_call: TRBV5-1; d_call: NA; clone_size: NA; cdr3_aa: CASSWWTPIGELFF; cdr3_nt: TGCGCCAGCAGCTGGTGGACTCCGATCGGGGAGCTGTTTTTT
j_call: TRBJ1-6; v_call: TRBV30; d_call: NA; clone_size: NA; cdr3_aa: CAWRSVRVVGQGLIFHF; cdr3_nt: TGTGCCTGGAGATCCGTCAGAGTCGTTGGTCAGGGGCTTATATTCCACTTT